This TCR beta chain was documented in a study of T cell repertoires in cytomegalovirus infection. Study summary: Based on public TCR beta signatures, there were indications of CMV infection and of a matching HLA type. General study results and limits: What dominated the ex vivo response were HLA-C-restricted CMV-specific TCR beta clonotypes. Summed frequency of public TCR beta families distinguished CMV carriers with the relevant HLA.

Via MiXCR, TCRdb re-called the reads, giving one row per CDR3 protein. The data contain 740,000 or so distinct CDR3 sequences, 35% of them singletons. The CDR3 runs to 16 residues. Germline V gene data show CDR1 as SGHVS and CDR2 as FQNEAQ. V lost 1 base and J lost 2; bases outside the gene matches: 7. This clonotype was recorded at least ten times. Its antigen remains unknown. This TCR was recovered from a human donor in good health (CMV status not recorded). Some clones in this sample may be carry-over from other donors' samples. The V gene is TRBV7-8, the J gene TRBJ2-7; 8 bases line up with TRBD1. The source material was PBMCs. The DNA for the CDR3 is TGTGCCAGCAGCTTAGGGACGGGACAGGTCGCCTACGAGCAGTACTTC. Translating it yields CASSLGTGQVAYEQYF.